The sequence of this T cell receptor beta chain was determined in a study of blood T cell repertoires in COVID-19. Note on this clone: This sample also contains other DNA sequences that code for the same CDR3.

Trimming stripped 4 bases from V and 0 bases from J, with 4 bases between. The V gene's germline CDR1 is SGHTA and CDR2 FQGTGA. This CDR3 has 13 residues. The study drew participants aged about 18 to 95 years from fewer than 30 US areas. TCRdb's table, derived via immunoSEQ multiplex PCR, lists solely in-frame clones and lacks some. The sample shows fewer than 300,000 clones, roughly 80% of them seen only once. This sequence joins TRBV7-3 and TRBJ1-3; D ambiguous. The sequencing sample was made of PBMCs or T cells enriched from blood (not recorded which). The source of this sequence is a man in his forties who had been exposed to COVID-19. The CDR3 DNA follows: TGTGCCAGCAGCTCCTCCTCTGGAAACACCATATATTTT. Protein product: CASSSSSGNTIYF.